The clone carrying this T cell receptor (beta chain) was seen a single time. What it binds is not known. The PCR was carried out with 60 Vbeta primers and 13 Jbeta primers. Assay used: immunoSEQ multiplex PCR; TCRdb lists only in-frame clones, some missing. The sample has roughly 180,000 clones; 78% are singletons. These data are taken from a study of cytomegalovirus exposure and HLA in healthy donors. Study at large: Earlier results showed roughly 120 million unique TCR beta sequences derived from approximately 170 million T cells. Study findings and constraints: The availability of immune exposure information extended only to CMV serostatus. HLA-A and HLA-B allele assignments for most subjects were reportedly predicted accurately using TCR beta sequences.

The germline V gene encodes CDR1 LNHNV and CDR2 YYDKDF (reference sequence). There are 15 residues in the CDR3. Trimming left V 0 bases short and J 4 bases short, with 12 bases between. Sequencing was done on a sample of PBMCs. The sequence was obtained from a woman aged 25 to 39 in good health and CMV-seropositive. This chain joins TRBV15 and TRBJ2-5, with a possible D match to TRBD2 (7 bases). This CDR3 is CATSRDKRGAETQYF. The CDR3 DNA follows: TGTGCCACCAGCAGAGATAAACGGGGGGCAGAGACCCAGTACTTC.